This T cell receptor (beta chain) is from a study of blood T cells in healthy people across ages. Points from the study as a whole: Diversity of TCR beta per million T cells declined in a roughly linear way with age. With donor CMV status unknown, expanded clonotype changes were possibly confounded.

This CDR3 has 16 residues. Germline loops: CDR1 SGHRS, CDR2 YFSETQ. V shed 1 base and J 11 bases; nucleotides not matched to a gene: 16. Isolation per sample recovered at least 7 million PBMCs. Ten or more counts support this clonotype. The antigen is not known. It was with a sample-barcoded 5' primer and a J-beta primer mix that a second PCR of roughly 7 to 12 cycles was run. TCRdb re-derived calls from the 5' RACE reads in MiXCR, one entry per CDR3 protein. The sample lists some 1.1 million distinct CDR3 sequences, under 40% seen once, with about an eighth in the top ten. The source of this sequence is a man between 18 and 35 years old in good health. The chain employs TRBV5-1 and TRBJ2-5; TRBD1 aligns across 8 bases. The sequencing input was blood. This CDR3 reads CASSLSVAGGYNEQYF. CDR3 DNA sequence: TGCGCCAGCAGCTTGTCCGTCGCAGGGGGCTACAATGAGCAGTACTTC.